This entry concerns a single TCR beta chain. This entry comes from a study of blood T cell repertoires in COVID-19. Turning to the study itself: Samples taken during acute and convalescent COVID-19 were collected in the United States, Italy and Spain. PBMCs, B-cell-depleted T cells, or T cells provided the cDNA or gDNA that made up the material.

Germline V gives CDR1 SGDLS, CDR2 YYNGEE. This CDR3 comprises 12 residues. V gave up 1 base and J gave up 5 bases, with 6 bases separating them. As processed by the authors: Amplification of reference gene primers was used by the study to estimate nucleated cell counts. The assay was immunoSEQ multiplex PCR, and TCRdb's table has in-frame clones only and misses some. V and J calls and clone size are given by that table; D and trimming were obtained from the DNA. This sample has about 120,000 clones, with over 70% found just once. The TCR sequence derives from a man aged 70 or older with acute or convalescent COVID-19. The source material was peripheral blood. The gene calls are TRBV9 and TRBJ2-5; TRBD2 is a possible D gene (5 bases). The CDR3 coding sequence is TGTGCCAGCAGCGTAACGGGGGAGACCCAGTACTTC. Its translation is CASSVTGETQYF.